A single sample gave rise to the 25 T cell receptor beta chains below, sequenced in a study of T cells after posttransplantation cyclophosphamide. The protocol was immunoSEQ multiplex PCR, while the TCRdb copy is restricted to in-frame clones and leaves out a portion. This sample has over 25,000 clones, each found more than once. The material sequenced was PBMCs. The receptors shown here come from a man over 45 in good health, CMV-negative, and a related stem cell transplant donor.

This clone was counted ten times or more. The CDR3 DNA reads as TGTGCCAGCACCAATCGCTGGGACAGGGCGGGCTACACCTTC. It specifies CASTNRWDRAGYTF. This chain connects TRBV27 to TRBJ1-2; 9 bases are a match to TRBD1. Trimming cost V 7 bases and J 8 bases; bases outside gene matches: 11. The germline CDR1 and CDR2 sequences are MNHEY and SMNVEV (reference sequence). The CDR3 extends over 14 amino acids.

Many counts were recorded for this clone. This chain links TRBV27 with TRBJ2-6, with 9 bases fitting TRBD2. The germline V gene encodes CDR1 MNHEY and CDR2 SMNVEV (reference sequence). Losses at the gene ends were 5 bases for V and 0 bases for J; bases not matched to a gene: 5. The CDR3 contains 17 residues. The CDR3 nucleotides read TGTGCCAGCAGTCGAGCGGGAGGTAACTCTGGGGCCAACGTCCTGACTTTC. It yields the protein CASSRAGGNSGANVLTF.

The sample holds many counts of this clone. The rearrangement links TRBV9 to TRBJ1-6; 7 bases fit TRBD1. CDR3 length equals 13 residues. V shed 3 bases and J 9 bases; nucleotides not matched to a gene: 3. Germline V lookup: CDR1 SGDLS, CDR2 YYNGEE. The CDR3 DNA is TGTGCCAGCAGCGGACAGGGTAGTTCACCCCTCCACTTT. This codes for CASSGQGSSPLHF.

At least ten counts were recorded for this clone. The rearrangement uses TRBV5-1 and TRBJ2-2; TRBD1 is a possible D gene (6 bases). Per the germline V gene, CDR1 is SGHRS and CDR2 is YFSETQ. Trimming cost V 4 bases and J 1 base, with 11 bases left between them. The CDR3 covers 15 residues. This chain's CDR3 is CASSTGTLNTGELFF. The CDR3 DNA reads as TGCGCCAGCAGCACTGGGACATTGAACACCGGGGAGCTGTTTTTT.

In its sample, this clone was seen many times. The chain links TRBV5-4 to TRBJ2-7; a possible D gene is TRBD1 (6 bases). V shed 0 bases and J shed 3 bases, with 10 bases lying between them. The CDR3 covers 14 residues. Germline values: CDR1 SGHNT, CDR2 YYREEE (reference sequence). The DNA for the CDR3 is TGTGCCAGCAGCTTGGAGGGGGAAATCTACGAGCAGTACTTC. It specifies CASSLEGEIYEQYF.

This clone was recorded at least ten times. The J gene is TRBJ2-2, the V gene TRBV7-2; 8 nucleotides agree with TRBD1. J was trimmed by 4 bases and V by 5 bases; bases with no gene match: 6. From germline, CDR1 is SGHTA and CDR2 FQGNSA. The CDR3 totals 15 residues. CDR3 DNA: TGTGCCAGCAGCAGTCGGACAGGGAGCACCGGGGAGCTGTTTTTT. The encoded protein is CASSSRTGSTGELFF.

This clone was seen at least ten times. The CDR3 is CASSLIGATNEKLFF. CDR3 coding DNA: TGTGCCAGCAGTTTGATCGGAGCAACTAATGAAAAACTGTTTTTT. The chain joins TRBV6-1 to TRBJ1-4; D is unclear. V lost 5 bases and J 0 bases, leaving 10 bases between the germline ends. The CDR3 has 15 residues. CDR1 is MNHNS, CDR2 SASEGT, per germline.

This clone was observed at least ten times. The chain links TRBV5-1 to TRBJ2-7; TRBD1 aligns across 7 bases. This CDR3 region has 13 residues. CDR1 and CDR2 from the germline V gene are SGHRS and YFSETQ. The junction had 4 bases not matched to a gene; V was cut back by 4 bases and J by 3 bases. The CDR3 DNA follows: TGCGCCAGCAGCAGAGACAGGGACTACGAGCAGTACTTC. Protein product: CASSRDRDYEQYF.

This clone showed up many times. Here the CDR3 DNA reads TGCGCCAGCAGCCTCAGAGGTAGCGGGGTGAATGAGCAGTTCTTC. Amino acids: CASSLRGSGVNEQFF. V and J are TRBV5-1 and TRBJ2-1; 8 bases are a match to TRBD2. Unmatched junction bases numbered 10, after V lost 4 bases and J lost 7 bases. The CDR3 length is 15 residues. In germline, CDR1 is SGHRS, CDR2 YFSETQ.

Many counts were recorded for this clone. The J gene is TRBJ1-5, the V gene TRBV6-1; D is possibly TRBD1 (5 bases). Germline CDR1 and CDR2: MNHNS and SASEGT. The CDR3 spans 16 residues. The V and J ends lost 4 bases and 3 bases respectively, with 16 bases between them. CDR3 amino acids: CASSVPARAANQPQHF. CDR3 nucleotides: TGTGCCAGCAGTGTTCCCGCCAGGGCGGCCAATCAGCCCCAGCATTTT.

This clone came up many times. The rearrangement joins TRBV7-6 to TRBJ1-6; no clear D gene. Trimming left V 2 bases short and J 7 bases short, with 3 bases between. The CDR3 extends over 12 amino acids. Germline CDR1 SGHVS, CDR2 FNYEAQ. CDR3 bases: TGTGCCAGCAGCTTACAGAATTCACCCCTCCACTTT. This encodes CASSLQNSPLHF.

This clone was counted many times. This chain connects TRBV28 to TRBJ2-2; 10 positions agree with TRBD2. Unmatched junction bases numbered 9, after V lost 5 bases and J lost 0 bases. Germline V gene sequence: CDR1 MDHEN, CDR2 SYDVKM. This CDR3 contains 18 residues. The CDR3 DNA follows: TGTGCCAGCAGTCCTCCCGGGACTAGCGTCCCGAACACCGGGGAGCTGTTTTTT. It is translated as CASSPPGTSVPNTGELFF. The entire variable domain, with the rest obtained from reference TRBV28 and TRBJ2-2, is as follows: DVKVTQSSRYLVKRTGEKVFLECVQDMDHENMFWYRQDPGLGLRLIYFSYDVKMKEKGDIPEGYSVSREKKERFSLILESASTNQTSMYLCASSPPGTSVPNTGELFFGEGSRLTVL.

The chain uses TRBV28 and TRBJ1-5; perhaps TRBD1 as D (5 bases). Germline values: CDR1 MDHEN, CDR2 SYDVKM. V gave up 1 base and J gave up 4 bases, with 8 bases separating them. The CDR3 sequence is 14 residues long. The CDR3 protein is CASSLLTVNQPQHF. The CDR3 DNA sequence: TGTGCCAGCAGTTTATTGACAGTTAATCAGCCCCAGCATTTT.

The table lists this clone with many counts. The genes are TRBV27 and TRBJ2-5, with TRBD1 as a possible D gene (5 bases). CDR1 is MNHEY and CDR2 is SMNVEV in the germline V gene (reference sequence). The CDR3 length is 12 residues. V was shortened by 6 bases and J by 4 bases, with 9 bases between the two germline ends. In nucleotides, the CDR3 is TGTGCCAGCAGGGGGCTGGGAGAGACCCAGTACTTC. Translating gives CASRGLGETQYF.

This clone was picked up a small number of times. The chain carries TRBV9 and TRBJ2-3, with 7 bases lining up with TRBD1. Germline V gives CDR1 SGDLS, CDR2 YYNGEE. The V and J ends lost 0 bases and 4 bases, in that order; junction bases with no gene match: 5. The CDR3 extends over 15 amino acids. The CDR3 DNA follows: TGTGCCAGCAGCGTAGGGGGCACAGGGGCAGATACGCAGTATTTT. Translation: CASSVGGTGADTQYF.

Ten or more counts support this clone. CDR3 coding DNA: TGTGCCAGCAGACCTCAGGGGGCTGGAAACACCATATATTTT. Residues: CASRPQGAGNTIYF. The V gene is TRBV6-5, the J gene TRBJ1-3; 7 bases are a match to TRBD1. The length of the CDR3 is 14 residues. V dropped 6 bases and J dropped 2; count of bases not matched to a gene: 4. Germline V gene lookup returns CDR1 MNHEY and CDR2 SVGAGI.

This clone was seen repeatedly, ten times or more. The chain has TRBV7-3 and TRBJ1-2; D not certain. Germline V gene sequence: CDR1 SGHTA, CDR2 FQGTGA. V lost 3 bases to trimming and J lost 8 bases, with 13 bases between them. The CDR3 is made up of 13 amino acids. The CDR3 DNA sequence: TGTGCCAGCAGCTTGAGAGGGAATCGAGGCTACACCTTC. Encoded protein: CASSLRGNRGYTF.

This clone was counted at least ten times. The CDR3 is CASSLAEGVNSPLHF. As DNA, the CDR3 is TGTGCCAGCAGCTTAGCGGAGGGAGTTAATTCACCCCTCCACTTT. This chain uses TRBV7-6 with TRBJ1-6; D is uncertain. This CDR3 is 15 amino acids long. Trimming removed 0 bases from V and 6 bases from J, with 9 bases in between. Germline CDR1 and CDR2: SGHVS and FNYEAQ.

This clone was detected only a few times. The chain uses TRBV9 and TRBJ2-3; D remains unclear. The CDR3 totals 15 residues. Trimming removed 0 bases at V and 6 bases at J, with 14 bases between. CDR1 and CDR2 (germline): SGDLS, YYNGEE. This CDR3 is CASSVGAEFLDTQYF. The CDR3 DNA reads as TGTGCCAGCAGCGTAGGGGCCGAGTTCCTGGATACGCAGTATTTT.

This clone was counted many times. V usage is TRBV7-9 and J usage is TRBJ2-1; D is perhaps TRBD2 (7 bases). The CDR3 runs 15 residues. V was shortened by 5 bases and J by 1 base, with 12 bases between the two germline ends. The germline V gene has CDR1 SEHNR and CDR2 FQNEAQ (reference sequence). CDR3 sequence: CASSPRGASYNEQFF. CDR3 nucleotide sequence: TGTGCCAGCAGCCCCCGGGGGGCGTCCTACAATGAGCAGTTCTTC.

This clone was observed many times. The CDR3 loop is CASSNLATTAEQYF. CDR3 DNA sequence: TGCGCCAGCAGTAATCTAGCGACCACTGCCGAGCAGTACTTC. The chain recombines TRBV10-1 with TRBJ2-7; D is perhaps TRBD2 (6 bases). Germline values: CDR1 WNHNN, CDR2 SYGVQD (reference sequence). This CDR3 is 14 amino acids long. Trimming took off 5 bases at V and 6 bases at J, with 17 bases between the two ends.

This clone was seen many times. The germline gene is not matched at one end of the junction; a read error may be the cause. CDR3 sequence (DNA): TGTGCCAGCAGCTTAGGGGGCCAACGGCCTTGGGTCTTC. Translation gives CASSLGGQRPWVF. The J gene is TRBJ2-1, the V gene TRBV7-2; D may be TRBD1 (5 bases). The CDR3 is 13 amino acids. Germline CDR1 SGHTA, CDR2 FQGNSA.

This clone came up many times. The rearrangement joins TRBV19 to TRBJ2-1; D is possibly TRBD2 (6 bases). This CDR3 has 15 amino acids. Deletions cut 3 bases from V and 8 bases from J, with 17 bases between. CDR1 LNHDA and CDR2 SQIVND come from the germline V gene (reference sequence). The CDR3 region is CASSMGWLAPYEQFF. CDR3 in DNA: TGTGCCAGTAGTATGGGGTGGCTAGCGCCGTATGAGCAGTTCTTC.

This clone was observed at least ten times. V is TRBV5-4 and J is TRBJ1-4, with TRBD1 matching 8 bases. V shed 1 base, J shed 7 bases, and the junction held 3 bases outside the gene matches. The length of the CDR3 is 14 residues. Per the germline V gene, CDR1 is SGHNT and CDR2 is YYREEE (reference sequence). The CDR3 region is CASSLQGAVEKLFF. CDR3 in DNA: TGTGCCAGCAGCTTGCAGGGGGCTGTTGAAAAACTGTTTTTT. The full variable domain, with the rest looked up from reference TRBV5-4 and TRBJ1-4, is ETGVTQSPTHLIKTRGQQVTLRCSSQSGHNTVSWYQQALGQGPQFIFQYYREEENGRGNFPPRFSGLQFPNYSSELNVNALELDDSALYLCASSLQGAVEKLFFGSGTQLSVL.

This clone was seen more than once but under ten times. This rearrangement joins TRBV15 to TRBJ2-1, with 10 nucleotides matching TRBD2. CDR3 length: 15 amino acids. Germline CDR1 is LNHNV and CDR2 is YYDKDF (reference sequence). V was clipped by 1 base and J by 7 bases; unmatched bases: 4. The CDR3 region has the DNA TGTGCCACCAGCAGAGCTAGCGGGAGTCCGAATGAGCAGTTCTTC. Translating it yields CATSRASGSPNEQFF.